The source of this TCR beta chain is a study of prognosis after radiotherapy for stage I lung cancer. Study results and limitations: Lower values of Shannon entropy after stereotactic body radiation therapy were seen in patients who developed distant metastases.

Researchers used two-round multiplex PCR to amplify TCR beta CDR3 starting from genomic DNA. The authors ran first-round PCR with primers specific to each TRBV and TRBJ gene. MiXCR was run by TCRdb on the multiplex PCR reads, yielding one entry per CDR3 protein. This repertoire shows 13,000 to 15,000 distinct CDR3 sequences, around half found once; its top ten account for roughly 37%. CDR3 length: 13 residues. V was clipped by 2 bases and J by 6 bases; unmatched bases: 2. Germline assignment: CDR1 MNHEY and CDR2 SMNVEV (reference sequence). As concerns this clonotype: Its antigen is not known.

The sequence came from a donor over 45 with non-small cell lung cancer. The chain is built from TRBV27 and TRBJ2-7, with 9 positions matching TRBD2. The sample in question was PBMCs, obtained before or after stereotactic body radiation therapy (not recorded which). In DNA form, the CDR3 reads TGTGCCAGCAGTTTACTAGCGGGAAGCGAGCAGTACTTC. This encodes CASSLLAGSEQYF.